The 4 T cell receptor beta chains reported below all come from one sample, sequenced in a study of T-cell memory formation after mild COVID-19. TCRdb used MiXCR to reprocess the 5' RACE reads, holding one entry per CDR3 protein. The top ten hold roughly 12% of the sample, which has roughly 450,000 distinct CDR3 sequences, around a sixth seen once. Sample: PBMCs or a T cell subset sorted from them (not recorded which). Receptors were obtained from an adult woman who had mild COVID-19 (a few samples of this study predate the infection). Cell type and time point are not known.

The rearrangement joins TRBV4-2 to TRBJ2-7; D unresolved. From germline, CDR1 is LGHNA and CDR2 YNFKEQ. This CDR3 contains 19 residues. Trimming stripped 1 base from V and 0 bases from J, with 22 bases between. The CDR3 spells CASSQGPGLQANSSYEQYF. The CDR3 DNA sequence: TGTGCCAGCAGCCAAGGCCCCGGCTTGCAGGCCAATTCCTCCTACGAGCAGTACTTC.

A few counts support this clonotype. The V call is TRBV27, the J call TRBJ2-1; TRBD2 aligns across 7 bases. The trim removed 4 bases at V and 9 bases at J, leaving 6 bases unmatched. This CDR3 has 13 residues. Germline V gene lookup returns CDR1 MNHEY and CDR2 SMNVEV (reference sequence). DNA for the CDR3: TGTGCCAGCAGTTATAGGAGGGAGGGTGAGCAGTTCTTC. As protein: CASSYRREGEQFF.

The sample holds many counts of this clonotype. The genes are TRBV18 and TRBJ2-1; D unclear. CDR1 and CDR2 (germline): KGHSH, LQKENI. This CDR3 is 15 amino acids long. The V gene lost 4 bases and the J gene lost 0 bases, with 10 bases spanning the gap. Here the CDR3 DNA reads TGTGCCAGCTCACTGTTGACATCCTCCTACAATGAGCAGTTCTTC. Residues: CASSLLTSSYNEQFF.

This clonotype was detected a few times. This chain uses TRBV7-2 with TRBJ1-5, with TRBD1 identical over 9 bases. The V gene's germline CDR1 is SGHTA and CDR2 FQGNSA. This CDR3 region has 16 residues. J was trimmed by 5 bases and V by 5 bases; bases with no gene match: 10. CDR3 nucleotides: TGTGCCAGCAGCCGTGGGGGGGACAGGGAGGATCAGCCCCAGCATTTT. It yields the protein CASSRGGDREDQPQHF.